The rows below give T cell receptor beta chains drawn from one sample of a study of T-cell memory formation after mild COVID-19. TCRdb ran MiXCR on the 5' RACE reads and lists one entry per CDR3 protein. This table has under 450,000 distinct CDR3 sequences, around a quarter appearing once. Sequencing was performed on PBMCs or a T cell subset sorted from them (not recorded which). These receptors came from an adult woman who had mild COVID-19 (a few samples of this study predate the infection). Cell type and time point are not known. Each CDR3 is given with its conserved first and last residue. D genes are given only for firm matches. Clone size is shown for a subset of rows, as once, few, many or a class of expanded clone.

cdr3_aa cdr3_nt j_call clone_size v_call cdr3_length d_call
CASSLDPGTSRNEKLFF TGTGCCAGCAGCTTGGATCCAGGTACCTCCCGCAATGAAAAACTGTTTTTT TRBJ1-4 - TRBV5-4 17 -
CASSYFGEGLNTEAFF TGTGCCAGCAGCTATTTCGGCGAGGGGCTGAACACTGAAGCTTTCTTT TRBJ1-1 few TRBV7-9 16 -
CASSLVVGRESTDTQYF TGCGCCAGCAGCCTCGTGGTGGGACGAGAGAGCACAGATACGCAGTATTTT TRBJ2-3 few TRBV4-3 17 -
CAISEDSLNTEAFF TGTGCCATCAGTGAGGATTCCCTGAACACTGAAGCTTTCTTT TRBJ1-1 few TRBV10-3 14 -
CASSLLGLEGSNEQFF TGTGCCAGCAGCTTACTCGGGCTAGAGGGGTCCAATGAGCAGTTCTTC TRBJ2-1 once TRBV7-3 16 -
CASSSGTAFGDEQYF TGTGCCAGCAGCTCCGGGACAGCCTTTGGGGACGAGCAGTACTTC TRBJ2-7 medium-sized TRBV7-9 15 TRBD1
CSAERGAGAFF TGCAGTGCTGAACGGGGTGCGGGAGCTTTCTTT TRBJ1-1 few TRBV20-1 11 -
CASSLSWTGRGEQFF TGTGCCAGCAGTTTAAGCTGGACAGGGCGGGGTGAGCAGTTCTTC TRBJ2-1 - TRBV28 15 TRBD1
CASSLATDRNTEAFF TGCGCCAGCAGCTTGGCAACAGACAGGAACACTGAAGCTTTCTTT TRBJ1-1 - TRBV5-1 15 -
CASSIGGGVGNEQFF TGTGCCAGTAGTATAGGTGGGGGGGTCGGCAATGAGCAGTTCTTC TRBJ2-1 few TRBV19 15 TRBD2
CATSDPTGKGTGELFF TGTGCCACCAGTGATCCTACAGGGAAGGGGACCGGGGAGCTGTTTTTT TRBJ2-2 - TRBV24-1 16 -
CSARDRGIYSNQPQHF TGCAGTGCTAGAGACAGGGGGATATATAGCAATCAGCCCCAGCATTTT TRBJ1-5 many TRBV20-1 16 TRBD1
CASSYPTSGRASYEQYF TGTGCCAGCAGTTACCCTACTAGCGGGAGGGCATCCTACGAGCAGTACTTC TRBJ2-7 - TRBV6-2/TRBV6-3 17 TRBD2
CASSFLSGPEAFF TGTGCCAGCAGTTTTCTTTCAGGCCCTGAAGCTTTCTTT TRBJ1-1 - TRBV12-3/TRBV12-4 13 -
CSVETPGHLSYEQYF TGCAGCGTTGAGACTCCGGGACACCTCTCCTACGAGCAGTACTTC TRBJ2-7 - TRBV29-1 15 -
CASSLIRAGGRDPHRAFF TGTGCCAGCAGCTTAATAAGAGCTGGGGGGCGCGACCCCCATAGAGCTTTCTTT TRBJ1-1 - TRBV7-9 18 -
CASSFRDRGRYEQYF TGCGCCAGCAGCTTCCGGGACAGGGGGCGATACGAGCAGTACTTC TRBJ2-7 few TRBV5-1 15 TRBD1
CASSYSSPRRNEQFF TGTGCCAGCAGTTACTCTTCCCCGCGTCGAAATGAGCAGTTCTTC TRBJ2-1 few TRBV6-6 15 -
CASSLLYGSTYEQYF TGCGCCAGCAGCCTTCTCTACGGGAGCACCTACGAGCAGTACTTC TRBJ2-7 many TRBV4-1 15 -
CASTETQGTSNIQYF TGTGCCAGCACCGAAACCCAGGGGACGTCAAACATTCAGTACTTC TRBJ2-4 few TRBV6-6 15 -
CASSESAGTSYNEQFF TGTGCCAGCAGCGAATCCGCGGGTACTTCCTACAATGAGCAGTTCTTC TRBJ2-1 few TRBV7-6 16 -
CASSPQGSRTTGELFF TGCGCCAGCAGCCCCCAAGGGTCTAGGACCACCGGGGAGCTGTTTTTT TRBJ2-2 few TRBV5-1 16 -
CASSQEDGSYEQYF TGCGCCAGCAGCCAAGAGGACGGCTCCTACGAGCAGTACTTC TRBJ2-7 - TRBV4-1 14 -
CASSPFSDRGYEQYF TGTGCCAGCTCACCGTTTTCTGACAGGGGTTACGAGCAGTACTTC TRBJ2-7 few TRBV18 15 TRBD1
CASSIRTSGTDTQYF TGTGCCAGCAGCATACGGACTAGCGGCACAGATACGCAGTATTTT TRBJ2-3 - TRBV7-2 15 TRBD2
CASSFGGAGNTIYF TGTGCCAGCAGTTTCGGGGGGGCTGGAAACACCATATATTTT TRBJ1-3 - TRBV12-3/TRBV12-4 14 -
CASSGDDRGIDGYTF TGTGCCAGCAGCGGTGACGACAGGGGAATCGATGGCTACACCTTC TRBJ1-2 - TRBV6-2/TRBV6-3 15 TRBD1
CASSIGVASGGVSSYNEQFF TGTGCCAGCAGCATAGGGGTCGCTAGCGGGGGCGTTAGCTCCTACAATGAGCAGTTCTTC TRBJ2-1 - TRBV7-8 20 TRBD2
CASSLGGEELFF TGTGCCAGCAGTTTAGGTGGCGAGGAGCTGTTTTTT TRBJ2-2 few TRBV12-3/TRBV12-4 12 -
CSVGQGFHEQYF TGCAGCGTAGGACAGGGATTCCACGAGCAGTACTTC TRBJ2-7 many TRBV29-1 12 TRBD1
CASSLAGDAYNEQFF TGTGCCAGCAGCTTAGCGGGAGATGCGTACAATGAGCAGTTCTTC TRBJ2-1 - TRBV7-2 15 -
CASSQDNNRVGTDTQYF TGCGCCAGCAGCCAAGATAACAACAGGGTCGGCACAGATACGCAGTATTTT TRBJ2-3 - TRBV4-1 17 -
CASRPGQSNTGELFF TGCGCCAGCAGACCGGGACAGTCCAACACCGGGGAGCTGTTTTTT TRBJ2-2 - TRBV5-1 15 TRBD1
CASSFGPPSNQPQHF TGTGCCAGTAGTTTCGGACCCCCTAGCAATCAGCCCCAGCATTTT TRBJ1-5 - TRBV19 15 -
CASSVGIAAVGETQYF TGTGCCAGCAGCGTAGGCATAGCGGCCGTGGGAGAGACCCAGTACTTC TRBJ2-5 - TRBV9 16 -
CASSLLAGSYNEQFF TGTGCCAGCAGCTTACTAGCGGGCTCCTACAATGAGCAGTTCTTC TRBJ2-1 many TRBV12-3/TRBV12-4 15 TRBD2
CASKFSSPSGRTSTDTQYF TGCGCCAGCAAGTTTTCATCCCCTTCAGGGAGGACCTCCACAGATACGCAGTATTTT TRBJ2-3 many TRBV10-2 19 -
CASSFAGTGNTGELFF TGCGCCAGCAGCTTCGCCGGGACAGGGAACACCGGGGAGCTGTTTTTT TRBJ2-2 few TRBV5-1 16 TRBD1
CASSPPSSGGGNEQFF TGTGCCAGCTCACCACCGTCTAGCGGGGGTGGGAATGAGCAGTTCTTC TRBJ2-1 - TRBV18 16 TRBD2
CASSLVPSGGYNEQFF TGCGCCAGCAGCTTGGTTCCCAGCGGGGGGTATAATGAGCAGTTCTTC TRBJ2-1 - TRBV5-1 16 TRBD2
CSVRRGAAELAVGNEQFF TGCAGCGTTCGAAGGGGCGCGGCGGAACTAGCGGTCGGGAATGAGCAGTTCTTC TRBJ2-1 few TRBV29-1 18 TRBD2
CASSQDHRGGQETQYF TGCGCCAGCAGCCAAGATCACAGGGGGGGCCAAGAGACCCAGTACTTC TRBJ2-5 few TRBV4-1 16 -